This TCR beta chain was identified in a study of beta chain features in type 1 diabetes. Broader study findings: Patients' naive, central memory and regulatory TCRB repertoires appeared more alike than those of healthy donors.

Each population that was sorted was more than 95% pure. Reverse transcribing all isolated RNA meant expressed TCRB transcripts were sequenced. The data were produced by immunoSEQ multiplex PCR, yet TCRdb's version contains in-frame clones alone and is incomplete. The sample holds tens of thousands of clones, 25% to 35% seen once. This CDR3 has 11 amino acids. The V end was cut by 4 bases, the J end by 6 bases, with 6 bases between. In germline, CDR1 is LNHDA, CDR2 SQIVND (reference sequence). Turning to this clone: Its target is not known.

The chain joins TRBV19 to TRBJ1-1; D is uncertain. The clonotype comes from a woman under 30 in good health. The specimen sequenced was stem cell memory CD4+ T cells from blood. The CDR3 DNA is TGTGCCAGTAGTACCCGGTCTGAAGCTTTCTTT. Amino acids: CASSTRSEAFF. The full variable domain, completed using reference TRBV19 and TRBJ1-1, is DGGITQSPKYLFRKEGQNVTLSCEQNLNHDAMYWYRQDPGQGLRLIYYSQIVNDFQKGDIAEGYSVSREKKESFPLTVTSAQKNPTAFYLCASSTRSEAFFGQGTRLTVV.